The source of this TCR beta chain is a study of glioma-infiltrating T cells. The V gene end was trimmed by 10 bases and the J gene end by 2 bases; junction bases not matched to a gene: 16. This CDR3 has 19 residues. CDR1 and CDR2 (germline): SGHTA, FQGNSA. Study-wide findings and caveats: Tissue-blood divergence was below expectation in non-neoplastic patients, above in gliomas. Only very few CDR3 sequences appeared in both tissue and blood.

Amplification of TCR alpha and beta CDR3 regions from RNA used iRepertoire nested multiplex PCR. Input was roughly 85-400 ng of tissue mRNA or PBMC total RNA. A single record per CDR3 protein comes from TCRdb applying MiXCR to the multiplex PCR reads. The sample holds about 210,000 distinct CDR3 sequences, 32% seen once. Notes on this clonotype: Its antigen is currently unknown.

The source material was glioma tissue, nonneoplastic brain tissue, or PBMCs (not recorded which). The J gene is TRBJ2-1, the V gene TRBV7-2; 14 bases align to TRBD2. This receptor was obtained from a human donor with low-grade glioma or glioblastoma, undergoing nonglioma brain surgery, or in good health (not recorded which). The CDR3 region has the DNA TGTGCCATCATCCCAGCGGGACTAGCGGGAGTCGGGGCCTACAATGAGCAGTTCTTC. It translates to CAIIPAGLAGVGAYNEQFF. The complete variable domain, with remaining parts taken from reference TRBV7-2 and TRBJ2-1, reads GAGVSQSPSNKVTEKGKDVELRCDPISGHTALYWYRQSLGQGLEFLIYFQGNSAPDKSGLPSDRFSAERTGGSVSTLTIQRTQQEDSAVYLCAIIPAGLAGVGAYNEQFFGPGTRLTVL.